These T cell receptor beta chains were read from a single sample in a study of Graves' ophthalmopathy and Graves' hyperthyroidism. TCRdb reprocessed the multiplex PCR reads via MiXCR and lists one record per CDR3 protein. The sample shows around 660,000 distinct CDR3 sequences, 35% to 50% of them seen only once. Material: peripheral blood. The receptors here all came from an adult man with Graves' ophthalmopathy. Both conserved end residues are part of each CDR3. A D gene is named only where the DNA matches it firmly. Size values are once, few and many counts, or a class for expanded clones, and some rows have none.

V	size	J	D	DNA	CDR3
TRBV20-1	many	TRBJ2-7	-	TGCAGTGCTAGAGGCATGCGAAGGGGGGAGAGCTCCTACGAGCAGTACTTC	CSARGMRRGESSYEQYF
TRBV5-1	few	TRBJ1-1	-	TGCGCCAGCAGCTGGGCCGGGGCAGAATTGAACACTGAAGCTTTCTTT	CASSWAGAELNTEAFF
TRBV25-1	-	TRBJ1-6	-	TGTGCCAGCAGCAGCCACGGGGCCGGTTCACCCCTCCACTTT	CASSSHGAGSPLHF
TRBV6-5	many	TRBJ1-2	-	TGTGCCAGCAGTTACCGCTCCGGTGGCTACACCTTC	CASSYRSGGYTF
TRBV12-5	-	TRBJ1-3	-	TGTGCTAGTGGTCCGACCATTGGTCCTCCGATCTCTGGAAACACCATATATTTT	CASGPTIGPPISGNTIYF
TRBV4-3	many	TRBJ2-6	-	TGCGCCAGCAGCCAAAATACTGGGGCCAACGTCCTGACTTTC	CASSQNTGANVLTF
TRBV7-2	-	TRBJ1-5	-	TGTGCCAGCAGCTTAACCCCCTCCAATCAGCCCCAGCATTTT	CASSLTPSNQPQHF
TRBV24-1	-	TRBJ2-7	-	TGTCCCCCAGGCCTCTACGAGCAGTACTTC	CPPGLYEQYF
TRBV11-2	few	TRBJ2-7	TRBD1	TGTGCCAGCAGCTTACAGGGACAGGGAAGAAACGAGCAGTACTTC	CASSLQGQGRNEQYF
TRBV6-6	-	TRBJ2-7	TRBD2	TGTGCCAGCAGTCTTGGTAGTTGGCGGGGGGCCTCCTACGAGCAGTACTTC	CASSLGSWRGASYEQYF
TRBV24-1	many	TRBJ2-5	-	TGTGCCACCAGTGAAGCCACCGGGGGCGAGACCCAGTACTTC	CATSEATGGETQYF
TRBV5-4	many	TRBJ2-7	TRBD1	TGTGCCAGCAGCGACAGGGTCTCCTACGAGCAGTACTTC	CASSDRVSYEQYF
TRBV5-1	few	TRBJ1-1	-	TGCGCCAGCAGCCCCCGAAGGCAGTTTTTGACTGAAGCTTTCTTT	CASSPRRQFLTEAFF
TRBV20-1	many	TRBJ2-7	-	TGCAGTGCTAGCGGGGCGTCCTACGAGCAGTACTTC	CSASGASYEQYF
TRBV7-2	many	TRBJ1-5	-	TGTGCCAGCAGCTTAGCTCAACCGGGACTTTCCAATCAGCCCCAGCATTTT	CASSLAQPGLSNQPQHF
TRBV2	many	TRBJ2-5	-	TGTGCCAGCAGCCGCCTACTCCAAGAGACCCAGTACTTC	CASSRLLQETQYF
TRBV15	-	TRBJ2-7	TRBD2	TGTGCCACCAGCAGCCATCGCACTAGCGAACGAGCCTACGAGCAGTACTTC	CATSSHRTSERAYEQYF
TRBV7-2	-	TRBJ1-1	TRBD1	TGTGCCAGCAGTTCTGACAGGGGCCACACTGAAGCTTTCTTT	CASSSDRGHTEAFF
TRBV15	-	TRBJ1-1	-	TGTGCCACCAGCAGAGTTGAGGAGCAGGCGAACACTGAAGCTTTCTTT	CATSRVEEQANTEAFF
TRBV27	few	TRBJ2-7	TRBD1	TGTGCCAGCAGTTTACGGGGACAGGGTGGTTCCTACGAGCAGTACTTC	CASSLRGQGGSYEQYF
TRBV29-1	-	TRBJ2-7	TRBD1	TGCAGCCCGGGACAGGGGATTGACGAGCAGTACTTC	CSPGQGIDEQYF
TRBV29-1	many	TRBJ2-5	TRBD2	TGCAGCGTTGAGTCTAGCGGGGGGGCAGAGACCCAGTACTTC	CSVESSGGAETQYF
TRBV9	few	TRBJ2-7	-	TGTGCCAGCAGCCCCTCCGGGACACAACTCTACGAGCAGTACTTC	CASSPSGTQLYEQYF
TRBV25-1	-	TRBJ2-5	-	TGTGCCAACTCAATCCCCCCACAGGGCGGGCAAGAGACCCAGTACTTC	CANSIPPQGGQETQYF
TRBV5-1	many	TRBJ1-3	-	TGTGCCAGCAGCTTAGCCAGGGGAAACACCATATATTTT	CASSLARGNTIYF
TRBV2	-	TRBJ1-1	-	TGTGCCAGCTCACCACCGCCCTTGGGAACTGAAGCTTTCTTT	CASSPPPLGTEAFF
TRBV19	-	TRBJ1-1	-	TGTGCCAGTAGTATCGGCCAGAGCGCTGAAGCTTTCTTT	CASSIGQSAEAFF
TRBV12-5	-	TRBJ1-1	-	TGTGCTAGTAAACTGGCACCGGGACCCAAGAACACTGAAGCTTTCTTT	CASKLAPGPKNTEAFF
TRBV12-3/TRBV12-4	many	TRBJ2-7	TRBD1	TGTGCCAGCAGTGTGACAGGGGTCTATTACGAGCAGTACTTC	CASSVTGVYYEQYF
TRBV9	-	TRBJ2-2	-	TGTGCCAGCAGCGTAGGTTATAACAGGGCGAACACCGGGGAGCTGTTTTTT	CASSVGYNRANTGELFF
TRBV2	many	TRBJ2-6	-	TGTGCCAGCAGCACCCCCTTGGTGTACGCTGGGGCCAACGTCCTGACTTTC	CASSTPLVYAGANVLTF
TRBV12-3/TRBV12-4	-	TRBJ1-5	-	TGTGCCAGCACCGGGGGCAATAGCAATCAGCCCCAGCATTTT	CASTGGNSNQPQHF
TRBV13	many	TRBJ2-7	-	TGTGCCAGCAGCTTTCGGCCCTCCTACGAGCAGTACTTC	CASSFRPSYEQYF
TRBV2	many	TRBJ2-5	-	TGTGCCAGCACTAAGCGGAGTCAAGAGACCCAGTACTTC	CASTKRSQETQYF
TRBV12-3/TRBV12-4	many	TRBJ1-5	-	TGTGCCAGCACTCCATCAGGGACGGGCAATCAGCCCCAGCATTTT	CASTPSGTGNQPQHF
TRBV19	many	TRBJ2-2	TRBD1	TGTGCCAGTAGTATACAGGGGGCTCGGACCGGGGAGCTGTTTTTT	CASSIQGARTGELFF
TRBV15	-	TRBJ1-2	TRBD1	TGTGCCACCAGCAGTGCTAGCGGGACAGGCGATCCCCATCTTTATGGCTACACCTTC	CATSSASGTGDPHLYGYTF
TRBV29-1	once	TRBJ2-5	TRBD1	TGCAGCTTTGGACAGGGGCGGGAGACCCAGTACTTC	CSFGQGRETQYF
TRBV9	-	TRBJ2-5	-	TGTGCCAGCAGCGTAGGGGGGCCGGAGACCCAGTACTTC	CASSVGGPETQYF
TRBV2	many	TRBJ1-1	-	TGTGCCAGCAGTACGGCCCAGGATGATAACACTGAAGCTTTCTTT	CASSTAQDDNTEAFF
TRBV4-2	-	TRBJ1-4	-	TGTGCCAGCAGCCAAGTCCTAAATGAAAAACTGTTTTTT	CASSQVLNEKLFF
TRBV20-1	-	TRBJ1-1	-	TGCAGTGCTAGTGGGGGGCACGGCACTGAAGCTTTCTTT	CSASGGHGTEAFF
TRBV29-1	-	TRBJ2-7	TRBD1	TGCAGCGTAGTCACAGGGGGCGAGCAGTACTTC	CSVVTGGEQYF
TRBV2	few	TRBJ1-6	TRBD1	TGTGCCAGCAGATCACGACAGGGGGGACTTAATTCACCCCTCCACTTT	CASRSRQGGLNSPLHF
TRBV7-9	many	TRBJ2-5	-	TGTGCCAGCAGCTCCGAAGAGACCCAGTACTTC	CASSSEETQYF
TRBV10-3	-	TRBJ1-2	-	TGTGCCAGCAGTGCCTCAAGTAACTATGGCTACACCTTC	CASSASSNYGYTF
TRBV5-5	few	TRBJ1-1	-	TGTGCCAGCAGCTTGGTTACGGGAAGATGGACTGAAGCTTTCTTT	CASSLVTGRWTEAFF
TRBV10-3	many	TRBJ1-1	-	TGTGCCTCCCTCGGGGGGACCCTCAGGAGGAACACTGAAGCTTTCTTT	CASLGGTLRRNTEAFF
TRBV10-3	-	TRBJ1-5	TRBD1	TGTCCCATCAGTGAGTCGATCGGGACAGGGTGTCCACGACAGCCCCAGCATTTT	CPISESIGTGCPRQPQHF
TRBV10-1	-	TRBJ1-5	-	TGCGCCATCGGGACAACTAGCAATCAGCCCCAGCATTTT	CAIGTTSNQPQHF
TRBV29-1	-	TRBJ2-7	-	TGCAGCTTGGGAGTGAGCGAGCAGTACTTC	CSLGVSEQYF
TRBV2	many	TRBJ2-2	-	TGTGCCAGCAGTACCGGACAGCCGGGGGAAACCGGGGAGCTGTTTTTT	CASSTGQPGETGELFF
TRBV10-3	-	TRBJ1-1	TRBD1	TGTGCCATCAGTGAGATCTTCGGACAGGAACAAGCTTTCTTT	CAISEIFGQEQAFF
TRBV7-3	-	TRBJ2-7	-	TGTGCCAGCAGCCTCGCCCCGGGACGGTACGAGCAGTACTTC	CASSLAPGRYEQYF
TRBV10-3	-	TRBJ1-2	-	TGTGCCAGCTCACCACGGTCAGAGACGAGAACTAACTATGGCTACACCTTC	CASSPRSETRTNYGYTF
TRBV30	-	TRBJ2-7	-	TGTGCCTGGAGTTATAGCGGTATGTACGAGCAGTACTTC	CAWSYSGMYEQYF
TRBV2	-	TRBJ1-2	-	TGTGCCAGCAGTTCTCGGGACGGTGGCTACACCTTC	CASSSRDGGYTF
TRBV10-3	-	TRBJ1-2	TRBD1	TGTGCCATCAGTGAGCGAGGACAGGCCCAAGAGACCCAGGTTGGCTACACCTTC	CAISERGQAQETQVGYTF
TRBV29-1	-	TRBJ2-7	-	TGCAGCGTTGCAGGGTCGGGGTACGAGCAGTACTTC	CSVAGSGYEQYF